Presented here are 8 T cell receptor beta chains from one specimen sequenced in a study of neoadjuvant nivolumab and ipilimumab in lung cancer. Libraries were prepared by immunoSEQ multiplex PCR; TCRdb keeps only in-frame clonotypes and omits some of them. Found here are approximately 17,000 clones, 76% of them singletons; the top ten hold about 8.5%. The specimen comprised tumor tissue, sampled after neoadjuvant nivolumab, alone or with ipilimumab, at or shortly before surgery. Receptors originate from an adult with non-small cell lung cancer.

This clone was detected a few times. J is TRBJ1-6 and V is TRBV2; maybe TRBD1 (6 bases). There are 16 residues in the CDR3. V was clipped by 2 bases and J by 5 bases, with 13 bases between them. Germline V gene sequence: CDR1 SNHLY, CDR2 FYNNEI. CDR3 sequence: CASSENRAGNNSPLHF. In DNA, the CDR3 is TGTGCCAGCAGTGAAAACAGGGCTGGGAATAATTCACCCCTCCACTTT.

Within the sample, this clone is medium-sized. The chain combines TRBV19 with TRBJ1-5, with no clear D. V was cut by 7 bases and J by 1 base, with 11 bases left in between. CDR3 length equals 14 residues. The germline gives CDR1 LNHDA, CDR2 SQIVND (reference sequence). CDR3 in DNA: TGTGCCAGTACCTCACATGTAAGCAATCAGCCCCAGCATTTT. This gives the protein CASTSHVSNQPQHF. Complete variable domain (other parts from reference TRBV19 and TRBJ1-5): DGGITQSPKYLFRKEGQNVTLSCEQNLNHDAMYWYRQDPGQGLRLIYYSQIVNDFQKGDIAEGYSVSREKKESFPLTVTSAQKNPTAFYLCASTSHVSNQPQHFGDGTRLSIL.

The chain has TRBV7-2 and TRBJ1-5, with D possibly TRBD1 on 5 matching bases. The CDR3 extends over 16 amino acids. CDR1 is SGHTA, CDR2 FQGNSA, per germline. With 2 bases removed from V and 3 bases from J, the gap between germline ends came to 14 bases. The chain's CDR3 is CASSLSGGRVNQPQHF. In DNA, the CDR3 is TGTGCCAGCAGCTTATCCGGGGGAAGGGTCAATCAGCCCCAGCATTTT.

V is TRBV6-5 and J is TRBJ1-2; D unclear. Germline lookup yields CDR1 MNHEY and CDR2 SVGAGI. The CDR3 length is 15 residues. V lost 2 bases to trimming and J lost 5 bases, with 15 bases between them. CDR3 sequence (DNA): TGTGCCAGCAGTTACGTGGGAAGCGGGAGGTATGGCTACACCTTC. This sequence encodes CASSYVGSGRYGYTF.

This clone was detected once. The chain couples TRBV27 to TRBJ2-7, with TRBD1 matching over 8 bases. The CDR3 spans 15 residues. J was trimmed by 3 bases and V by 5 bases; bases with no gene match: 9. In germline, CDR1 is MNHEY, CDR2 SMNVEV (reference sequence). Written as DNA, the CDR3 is TGTGCCAGCAGTCCCTCGACAGGGGTCTTCTACGAGCAGTACTTC. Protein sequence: CASSPSTGVFYEQYF.

The CDR3 DNA reads TGTGCCTGGCGCCCACCGGGACAGGGGAGTTGGGAGGAAAAACTGTTTTTT. It encodes CAWRPPGQGSWEEKLFF. The rearrangement joins TRBV30 to TRBJ1-4; 10 bases line up with TRBD1. The V and J ends lost 5 bases and 8 bases, in that order; junction bases with no gene match: 17. CDR1 is GTSNPN and CDR2 is SVGIG in the germline V gene (reference sequence). There are 17 residues in the CDR3.

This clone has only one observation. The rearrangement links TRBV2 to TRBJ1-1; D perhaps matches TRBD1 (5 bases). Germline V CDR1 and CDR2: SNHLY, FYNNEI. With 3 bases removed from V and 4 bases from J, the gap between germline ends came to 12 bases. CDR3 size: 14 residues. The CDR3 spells CASSDVGESTEAFF. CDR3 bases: TGTGCCAGCAGTGATGTGGGGGAGAGCACTGAAGCTTTCTTT.

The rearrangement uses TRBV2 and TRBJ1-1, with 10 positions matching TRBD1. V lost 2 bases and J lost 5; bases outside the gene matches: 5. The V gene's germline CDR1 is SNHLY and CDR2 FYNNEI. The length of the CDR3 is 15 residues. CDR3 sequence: CASSEMDRGRTEAFF. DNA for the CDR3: TGTGCCAGCAGTGAAATGGACAGGGGGAGGACTGAAGCTTTCTTT.